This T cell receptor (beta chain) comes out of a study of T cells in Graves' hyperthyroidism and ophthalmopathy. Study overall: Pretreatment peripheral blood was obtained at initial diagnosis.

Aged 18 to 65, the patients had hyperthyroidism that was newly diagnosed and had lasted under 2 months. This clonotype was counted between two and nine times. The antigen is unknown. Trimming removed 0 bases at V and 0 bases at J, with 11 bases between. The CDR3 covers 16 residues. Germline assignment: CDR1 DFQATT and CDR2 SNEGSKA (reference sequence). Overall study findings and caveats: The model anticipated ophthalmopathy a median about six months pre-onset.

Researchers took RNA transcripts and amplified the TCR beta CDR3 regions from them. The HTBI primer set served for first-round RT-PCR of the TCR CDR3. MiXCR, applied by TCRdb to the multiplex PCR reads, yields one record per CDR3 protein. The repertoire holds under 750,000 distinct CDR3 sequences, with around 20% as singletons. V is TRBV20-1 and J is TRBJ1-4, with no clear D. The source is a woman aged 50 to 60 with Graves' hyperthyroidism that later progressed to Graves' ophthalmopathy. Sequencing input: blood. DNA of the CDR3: TGCAGTGCTAGAGATCTGAGCGTGGCAACTAATGAAAAACTGTTTTTT. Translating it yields CSARDLSVATNEKLFF.